The 30 T cell receptor beta chains below come from one sample, sequenced in a study of identical twins. TCRdb used MiXCR to reprocess the 5' RACE reads, holding one entry per CDR3 protein. The sample holds hundreds of thousands of distinct CDR3 sequences, 21% seen once. The same sample was also used in a study of T cells expressing NK-cell markers.

The sequenced material came from PBMCs. The receptors stem from a young woman in good health.

This clonotype was picked up a small number of times. The V and J genes are TRBV7-2 and TRBJ2-5; D gene unclear. With 4 bases removed from V and 2 bases from J, the gap between germline ends came to 17 bases. Germline assignment: CDR1 SGHTA and CDR2 FQGNSA. This CDR3 is 16 amino acids long. The DNA of the CDR3 is TGTGCCAGCAGCTCCGCGCTAGTGCGTGGACAAGAGACCCAGTACTTC. Its protein product is CASSSALVRGQETQYF.

This clonotype showed up many times. This chain joins TRBV20-1 and TRBJ2-3; 11 bases line up with TRBD2. The CDR3 loop spans 15 amino acids. Unmatched junction bases numbered 4, after V lost 2 bases and J lost 3 bases. The germline V gene has CDR1 DFQATT and CDR2 SNEGSKA (reference sequence). The CDR3: CSARPRLAGTDTQYF. Written as DNA, the CDR3 is TGCAGTGCTAGACCCCGACTAGCGGGGACAGATACGCAGTATTTT.

This clonotype showed up just a few times. V and J are TRBV6-1 and TRBJ2-5; D tentatively fits TRBD1 or TRBD2 (5 bases each). V shed 6 bases and J shed 6 bases, with 20 bases lying between them. Per the germline V gene, CDR1 is MNHNS and CDR2 is SASEGT. There are 15 residues in the CDR3. CDR3 amino acids: CASSHRDGRKKTQYF. CDR3 DNA: TGTGCCAGCAGCCATCGGGACGGACGCAAGAAGACCCAGTACTTC.

This clonotype was seen a few times. The rearrangement uses TRBV12-3 or TRBV12-4 and TRBJ1-2; weak D call: TRBD1 (6 bases). Trimming pared 6 bases from V and 5 bases from J, leaving 19 bases between. This CDR3 has 15 amino acids. The CDR3 spells CASRGGRELRYGYTF. CDR3 DNA: TGTGCCAGCAGAGGGGGGAGAGAGTTGAGGTATGGCTACACCTTC.

J is TRBJ1-1 and V is TRBV12-3 or TRBV12-4, with D unclear. Deletions cut 1 base from V and 4 bases from J, with 13 bases between. CDR3 length: 15 residues. The CDR3 protein is CASSLGRRKGTEAFF. DNA for the CDR3: TGTGCCAGCAGTTTAGGCCGCCGGAAGGGCACTGAAGCTTTCTTT.

A few counts support this clonotype. This chain connects TRBV12-3 or TRBV12-4 to TRBJ2-3; D gene ambiguous. The CDR3 contains 13 residues. Trimming removed 7 bases at V and 2 bases at J, with 10 bases between. DNA of the CDR3: TGTGCCAGCACCTGGGATCACACAGATACGCAGTATTTT. Translation gives CASTWDHTDTQYF.

The V and J genes are TRBV7-2 and TRBJ2-1; TRBD1 might be the D (5 bases). CDR3 length equals 15 residues. Trimming took off 5 bases at V and 0 bases at J, with 11 bases between the two ends. The germline gives CDR1 SGHTA, CDR2 FQGNSA. CDR3 nucleotides: TGTGCCAGCAGCACCAGGGTTGGCTCCTACAATGAGCAGTTCTTC. This codes for CASSTRVGSYNEQFF.

J is TRBJ2-1 and V is TRBV5-1; 7 nucleotides match TRBD2. This CDR3 is 12 amino acids long. V lost 4 bases and J lost 15; bases outside the gene matches: 10. Germline lookup yields CDR1 SGHRS and CDR2 YFSETQ. CDR3 bases: TGCGCCAGCAGCACTCTAGCGGACTTCCTGTTCTTC. Translation: CASSTLADFLFF.

The table lists this clonotype with many counts. J is TRBJ1-1 and V is TRBV12-3 or TRBV12-4, with 7 positions matching TRBD1. This CDR3 is 15 amino acids long. Trimming removed 6 bases from V and 0 bases from J; junction bases left unmatched: 7. The CDR3 loop reads CASSLRGLLNTEAFF. The CDR3 DNA follows: TGTGCCAGCAGCCTAAGGGGGCTCCTGAACACTGAAGCTTTCTTT.

V gene TRBV5-1 combines with J gene TRBJ2-3; TRBD1 aligns across 8 bases. The germline CDR1 and CDR2 sequences are SGHRS and YFSETQ. With 5 bases clipped from V and 4 bases from J, the junction kept 9 bases outside the gene matches. This CDR3 is 15 amino acids long. The CDR3 DNA sequence: TGCGCCAGCAGTGACGGACAGGGTTACGCAGATACGCAGTATTTT. Amino acid sequence: CASSDGQGYADTQYF.

This sequence joins TRBV4-3 and TRBJ2-5, with D perhaps matching TRBD1 (6 bases). Germline assignment: CDR1 LGHNA and CDR2 YSLEER. The CDR3 is 14 amino acids. Trimming took 3 bases from V and 2 from J, leaving 10 bases between them. The CDR3 DNA sequence: TGCGCCAGCAGCCACTCGGACAGTCAAGAGACCCAGTACTTC. This translates into CASSHSDSQETQYF.

This clonotype was found a few times. This sequence joins TRBV12-3 or TRBV12-4 and TRBJ2-5; D perhaps matches TRBD2 (6 bases). The CDR3 loop spans 14 amino acids. Trimming removed 5 bases at V and 2 bases at J, with 12 bases between. The CDR3 nucleotides are TGTGCCAGCAGTCCCGGAGGGGCGCAAGAGACCCAGTACTTC. Its translation is CASSPGGAQETQYF.

The chain uses TRBV6-1 and TRBJ2-2; 7 nucleotides match TRBD1. Trimming removed 6 bases from V and 0 bases from J; junction bases left unmatched: 4. Germline CDR1 and CDR2: MNHNS and SASEGT. This CDR3 has 15 residues. The CDR3 spells CASRVGTANTGELFF. Written as DNA, the CDR3 is TGTGCCAGCAGAGTTGGGACAGCGAACACCGGGGAGCTGTTTTTT.

The rearrangement joins TRBV11-2 to TRBJ2-7; D possibly corresponds to TRBD1 (6 bases). Looked up from germline, CDR1 is SGHAT and CDR2 is FQNNGV. V dropped 0 bases and J dropped 2 bases, with 11 bases sitting between them. The CDR3 length is 15 residues. CDR3 DNA: TGTGCCAGCAGCTTAGAAAGAGCAGGGGCCTACGAGCAGTACTTC. It codes for CASSLERAGAYEQYF.

In this sample, this clonotype turned up a few times. This sequence joins TRBV5-1 and TRBJ2-7; 7 bases line up with TRBD1. Trimming removed 2 bases from V and 8 bases from J; junction bases left unmatched: 13. Germline-derived CDR1 and CDR2 are SGHRS and YFSETQ. The CDR3 runs 15 residues. The CDR3, as DNA: TGCGCCAGCAGCTTCCGACAGGGCTTCCCGTCCAAGCAGTACTTC. Its translation is CASSFRQGFPSKQYF. Combining the CDR3 with reference TRBV5-1 and TRBJ2-7 gives the whole variable domain KAGVTQTPRYLIKTRGQQVTLSCSPISGHRSVSWYQQTPGQGLQFLFEYFSETQRNKGNFPGRFSGRQFSNSRSEMNVSTLELGDSALYLCASSFRQGFPSKQYFGPGTRLTVT.

The table lists this clonotype with many counts. V is TRBV5-1 and J is TRBJ2-7, with TRBD1 matching over 8 bases. There are 14 residues in the CDR3. The trim removed 4 bases at V and 2 bases at J, leaving 5 bases unmatched. Germline V gene data show CDR1 as SGHRS and CDR2 as YFSETQ. The CDR3 sequence: CASSLTGDPYEQYF. DNA of the CDR3: TGCGCCAGCAGCCTGACAGGGGATCCCTACGAGCAGTACTTC.

This clonotype was counted between two and nine times. The rearrangement links TRBV7-9 to TRBJ1-5; D is perhaps TRBD1 (5 bases). The germline V and J ends were trimmed by 5 bases and 10 bases, with 18 bases remaining between them. The CDR3 runs 14 residues. Germline CDR1 and CDR2: SEHNR and FQNEAQ (reference sequence). The CDR3 region has the DNA TGTGCCAGCAGCCATTCCTCGGGGCCAGGTCCCCAGCATTTT. Translating it yields CASSHSSGPGPQHF.

This clonotype was observed many times. This rearrangement joins TRBV10-3 to TRBJ1-1; no definite D call. Germline V lookup: CDR1 ENHRY, CDR2 SYGVKD. The CDR3 sequence is 13 residues long. V lost 10 bases, J lost 1 base, and 13 bases lay in between. CDR3 sequence: CATNSGTNTEAFF. As DNA, the CDR3 is TGTGCCACCAATTCGGGCACGAACACTGAAGCTTTCTTT.

There are a few counts of this clonotype. The gene calls are TRBV5-6 and TRBJ1-2; D uncertain. This CDR3 spans 14 amino acids. V gave up 1 base and J gave up 7 bases, with 14 bases separating them. CDR1 and CDR2 (germline): SGHDT, YYEEEE. The CDR3 sequence is CASSLLSTMGGYTF. Here the CDR3 DNA reads TGTGCCAGCAGCTTGCTTTCAACCATGGGTGGCTACACCTTC.

This clonotype was counted only a few times. The rearrangement links TRBV5-1 to TRBJ1-4; 7 positions match TRBD1. J gave up 8 bases and V 5 bases, and 12 bases lay outside the gene matches. The length of the CDR3 is 15 residues. CDR1 and CDR2 (germline): SGHRS, YFSETQ. The CDR3 protein is CASRMLQGSGEKLFF. Written as DNA, the CDR3 is TGCGCCAGCAGGATGCTACAGGGGTCAGGGGAAAAACTGTTTTTT.

This clonotype occurred many times. The chain combines TRBV7-8 with TRBJ1-3, with D uncertain. Germline V gene lookup returns CDR1 SGHVS and CDR2 FQNEAQ. V shed 3 bases and J shed 4 bases, with 4 bases lying between them. CDR3 length equals 12 residues. The CDR3 DNA follows: TGTGCCAGCAGCTTTGGCGGAAACACCATATATTTT. It translates to CASSFGGNTIYF.

The rearrangement uses TRBV18 and TRBJ2-6; D is undetermined. Germline assignment: CDR1 KGHSH and CDR2 LQKENI. The CDR3 has 14 residues. The germline V and J ends were trimmed by 4 bases and 0 bases, with 4 bases remaining between them. CDR3 sequence reads: CASSLLSGANVLTF. The CDR3 nucleotides are TGTGCCAGCTCACTACTCTCTGGGGCCAACGTCCTGACTTTC.

This clonotype was picked up a small number of times. The V call is TRBV20-1, the J call TRBJ2-3; unclear D gene. The germline V gene encodes CDR1 DFQATT and CDR2 SNEGSKA (reference sequence). The CDR3 consists of 14 residues. Trimming removed 1 base at V and 4 bases at J, with 12 bases between. The DNA for the CDR3 is TGCAGTGCTAGAGGGGCCGTGAGGCCAGATACGCAGTATTTT. It encodes CSARGAVRPDTQYF.

This clonotype is a singleton in its sample. One junction end does not reproduce the germline sequence, and a read error may be involved. The chain's CDR3 is CVSSFGTGYPEQYF. The CDR3 coding sequence is TGCGTCAGCAGCTTCGGGACAGGCTACCCAGAGCAGTACTTC. This sequence joins TRBV5-1 and TRBJ2-7; 8 nucleotides line up with TRBD1. The V gene's germline CDR1 is SGHRS and CDR2 YFSETQ. This CDR3 has 14 residues.

The rearrangement joins TRBV7-2 to TRBJ2-3; possibly TRBD1 or TRBD2 for D (5 bases each). The CDR3 is made up of 12 amino acids. The V end lost 5 bases, the J end lost 14 bases, and 17 bases lay between the germline ends. Germline loops: CDR1 SGHTA, CDR2 FQGNSA. CDR3 bases: TGTGCCAGCAGCCAGGTCGGGACGGTCTCGTATTTT. Translating gives CASSQVGTVSYF.

This rearrangement joins TRBV12-3 or TRBV12-4 to TRBJ2-7; TRBD2 might be the D (5 bases). This CDR3 is built from 12 residues. V lost 5 bases and J 8 bases, leaving 13 bases between the germline ends. This chain's CDR3 is CASSLARDKQYF. CDR3 bases: TGTGCCAGCAGTCTTGCCCGGGATAAGCAGTACTTC.

The gene calls are TRBV6-5 and TRBJ2-5; 15 positions agree with TRBD2. The CDR3 has 19 residues. Germline values: CDR1 MNHEY, CDR2 SVGAGI. The CDR3 DNA reads TGTACCTTCAGTTTAGCTTACGGGACTAGCGGGAGGCATGGAGAGACCCAGTACTTC. It is translated as CTFSLAYGTSGRHGETQYF.

This clonotype was seen only a few times. V usage is TRBV10-2 and J usage is TRBJ2-2; D perhaps matches TRBD1 (6 bases). The germline V gene has CDR1 WSHSY and CDR2 SAAADI. Trimming stripped 8 bases from V and 4 bases from J, with 17 bases between. The CDR3 runs 15 residues. Here the CDR3 DNA reads TGCGCCAGCGGCCCACGAACAGGGATCACCGGGGAGCTGTTTTTT. Translated, it gives CASGPRTGITGELFF.

The count of this clonotype is one. The chain has TRBV12-3 or TRBV12-4 and TRBJ1-1; 9 bases are a match to TRBD1. This CDR3 is 14 amino acids long. V lost 5 bases to trimming and J lost 6 bases; unmatched junction nucleotides: 7. The CDR3 nucleotides read TGTGCCAGCAGTATAGGACAGGGGAGCGCTGAAGCTTTCTTT. Translation gives CASSIGQGSAEAFF.

In this sample, this clonotype turned up a few times. This rearrangement joins TRBV3-1 to TRBJ2-1; no clear D. Trimming removed 0 bases at V and 15 bases at J, with 9 bases between. This CDR3 contains 11 residues. Germline CDR1 is LGHDT and CDR2 is YNNKEL (reference sequence). DNA of the CDR3: TGTGCCAGCAGCCAAGAAAGGCAATGGTTCTTC. Translating gives CASSQERQWFF.